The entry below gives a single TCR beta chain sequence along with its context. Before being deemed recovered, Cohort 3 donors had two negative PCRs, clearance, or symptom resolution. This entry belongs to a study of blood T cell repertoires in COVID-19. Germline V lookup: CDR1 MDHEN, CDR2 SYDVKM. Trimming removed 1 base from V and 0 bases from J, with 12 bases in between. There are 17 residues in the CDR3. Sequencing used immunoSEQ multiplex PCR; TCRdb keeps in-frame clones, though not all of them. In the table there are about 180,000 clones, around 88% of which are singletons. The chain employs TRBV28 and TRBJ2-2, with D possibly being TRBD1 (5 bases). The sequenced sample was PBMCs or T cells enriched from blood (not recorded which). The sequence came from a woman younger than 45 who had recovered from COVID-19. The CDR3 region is CASSLFWGETNTGELFF. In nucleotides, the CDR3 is TGTGCCAGCAGTTTATTTTGGGGCGAGACGAACACCGGGGAGCTGTTTTTT. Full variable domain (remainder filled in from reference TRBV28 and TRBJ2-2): DVKVTQSSRYLVKRTGEKVFLECVQDMDHENMFWYRQDPGLGLRLIYFSYDVKMKEKGDIPEGYSVSREKKERFSLILESASTNQTSMYLCASSLFWGETNTGELFFGEGSRLTVL.